This T cell receptor (beta chain) was recovered during a study of cytomegalovirus exposure and HLA in healthy donors. Study results and limitations: The likely origin of a cluster of highly shared sequence variants was a sequencing artifact. Cytomegalovirus association was listed for 164 TCR beta chains.

60 Vbeta and 13 Jbeta primers were used in PCR. Assay used: immunoSEQ multiplex PCR; TCRdb lists only in-frame clones, some missing. The profile covers 250,000 to 350,000 clones, with 86% appearing a single time and around 3.7% taken by the ten largest. This CDR3 contains 13 residues. CDR1 and CDR2 (germline): SGHRS, YFSETQ. With 6 bases clipped from V and 8 bases from J, the junction kept 7 bases outside the gene matches. As to this clone: Antigen specificity is unknown.

The sample comprised PBMCs. The clonotype was recovered from a man between 40 and 49 years old in good health and CMV-seropositive. The rearrangement links TRBV5-1 to TRBJ2-1; 8 nucleotides match TRBD2. The DNA for the CDR3 is TGCGCCAGCAATTCACTAGCGGATCATGAGCAGTTCTTC. Its translation is CASNSLADHEQFF.